These 13 T cell receptor beta chains originate from one sample sequenced in a study of blood T cell repertoires in COVID-19. Assay: immunoSEQ multiplex PCR; the TCRdb copy retains only in-frame clones and omits some. Among over 200,000 clones listed, 86% were seen once. The sequenced sample was peripheral blood. The source is a man aged 40-49 years who had recovered from COVID-19.

The rearrangement uses TRBV30 and TRBJ2-1; tentatively, D is TRBD2 (5 bases). From germline, CDR1 is GTSNPN and CDR2 SVGIG (reference sequence). This CDR3 is built from 11 residues. Trimming took off 1 base at V and 12 bases at J, with 10 bases between the two ends. The CDR3 here is CAWSDGVVQFF. In DNA form, the CDR3 reads TGTGCCTGGAGTGACGGGGTTGTGCAGTTCTTC.

In the case of this clone: This same CDR3 is encoded by further DNA sequences in the sample. The chain carries TRBV24-1 and TRBJ2-2; D perhaps matches TRBD2 (5 bases). CDR1 is KGHDR, CDR2 SFDVKD, per germline. V lost 9 bases and J lost 2, with 9 bases in between. The CDR3 contains 13 residues. CDR3 nucleotide sequence: TGTGCCACCTCAGCGGAAAACACCGGGGAGCTGTTTTTT. It specifies CATSAENTGELFF.

Points on this clone: A much larger clone is a single base away; this may be a read error. The chain joins TRBV9 to TRBJ2-1, with D perhaps TRBD2 (6 bases). V gave up 3 bases and J gave up 5 bases, with 9 bases separating them. In germline, CDR1 is SGDLS, CDR2 YYNGEE. The CDR3 spans 13 residues. In DNA form, the CDR3 reads TGTGCCAGCAGCGCCGGGACTCACAATGAGCAGTTCTTC. Protein sequence: CASSAGTHNEQFF.

The chain joins TRBV19 to TRBJ2-5; D possibly corresponds to TRBD2 (5 bases). Germline V gene lookup returns CDR1 LNHDA and CDR2 SQIVND (reference sequence). The CDR3 sequence is 14 residues long. The V gene lost 5 bases and the J gene lost 2 bases, with 12 bases spanning the gap. Written as DNA, the CDR3 is TGTGCCAGTAGTCCCGTCGGACTTCAAGAGACCCAGTACTTC. It specifies CASSPVGLQETQYF.

The chain is built from TRBV9 and TRBJ2-5; D gene uncertain. Trimming cost V 4 bases and J 2 bases, with 18 bases left between them. Germline V gene lookup returns CDR1 SGDLS and CDR2 YYNGEE. This CDR3 contains 16 residues. The CDR3 bases are TGTGCCAGCAGCCCTAGTGGCATAGCCTTACAAGAGACCCAGTACTTC. This sequence encodes CASSPSGIALQETQYF.

The chain combines TRBV4-2 with TRBJ2-7; 8 nucleotides align to TRBD1. The CDR3 totals 17 residues. The ends lost 1 base at V and 5 bases at J; junction bases unmatched: 13. Germline CDR1 LGHNA, CDR2 YNFKEQ. CDR3 nucleotide sequence: TGTGCCAGCAGCCAAGGGATGAGGACAGGGCCGGTCCACGAGCAGTACTTC. This gives the protein CASSQGMRTGPVHEQYF.

In its sample, this clone was seen a few times. The chain has TRBV7-6 and TRBJ2-7; 8 bases are shared with TRBD1. Trimming took 1 base from V and 3 from J; bases not matched to a gene: 8. This CDR3 has 16 residues. Per the germline V gene, CDR1 is SGHVS and CDR2 is FNYEAQ. DNA of the CDR3: TGTGCCAGCAGCTTAGGGGTCGGACAGGGCAGCTACGAGCAGTACTTC. Protein sequence: CASSLGVGQGSYEQYF.

The chain has TRBV20-1 and TRBJ1-1, with D perhaps matching TRBD1 (6 bases). Trimming left V 3 bases short and J 0 bases short, with 14 bases between. CDR1 is DFQATT and CDR2 is SNEGSKA in the germline V gene (reference sequence). The CDR3 consists of 15 residues. As DNA, the CDR3 is TGCAGTGCTAGTCAGGGGTCCGTAATGAACACTGAAGCTTTCTTT. Protein sequence: CSASQGSVMNTEAFF.

V gene TRBV5-4 combines with J gene TRBJ2-4; 8 bases match TRBD2. Trimming removed 1 base from V and 0 bases from J; junction bases left unmatched: 15. In germline, CDR1 is SGHNT, CDR2 YYREEE (reference sequence). The CDR3 is made up of 20 amino acids. CDR3 DNA sequence: TGTGCCAGCAGCTTGAGGCAGGGCGGGAGGCCACTTCTAGCCAAAAACATTCAGTACTTC. Translating gives CASSLRQGGRPLLAKNIQYF.

The V and J genes are TRBV4-3 and TRBJ2-1; 11 nucleotides align to TRBD1. This CDR3 has 16 residues. Germline V gives CDR1 LGHNA, CDR2 YSLEER. The V and J ends lost 3 bases and 5 bases, in that order; junction bases with no gene match: 6. CDR3 amino acids: CASSQWGQGDHNEQFF. The CDR3, as DNA: TGCGCCAGCAGCCAGTGGGGACAGGGGGACCACAATGAGCAGTTCTTC.

This chain joins TRBV18 and TRBJ2-6, with 12 bases lining up with TRBD1. CDR3 size: 20 residues. V lost 6 bases and J lost 1; bases outside the gene matches: 13. The germline gives CDR1 KGHSH, CDR2 LQKENI. The CDR3 DNA sequence: TGTGCCAGCTCGACATTCCGACCGGGACAGGGGGCATCTGGGGCCAACGTCCTGACTTTC. Translating it yields CASSTFRPGQGASGANVLTF.

Here the CDR3 reads CASTGGGRAAEQYF. For the CDR3, the DNA is TGTGCCAGCACGGGGGGCGGGAGGGCGGCCGAGCAGTACTTC. The rearrangement uses TRBV11-2 and TRBJ2-7; TRBD2 matches at 9 bases. J gave up 6 bases and V 7 bases, and 10 bases lay outside the gene matches. The CDR3 consists of 14 residues. CDR1 and CDR2 from the germline V gene are SGHAT and FQNNGV.

The chain links TRBV7-6 to TRBJ2-7, with TRBD1 matching over 12 bases. This CDR3 is 14 amino acids long. Germline CDR1 SGHVS, CDR2 FNYEAQ. With 5 bases clipped from V and 9 bases from J, the junction kept 8 bases outside the gene matches. The CDR3 loop is CASSLTGTGGGQYF. Here the CDR3 DNA reads TGTGCCAGCAGCCTGACCGGGACAGGGGGCGGGCAGTACTTC.